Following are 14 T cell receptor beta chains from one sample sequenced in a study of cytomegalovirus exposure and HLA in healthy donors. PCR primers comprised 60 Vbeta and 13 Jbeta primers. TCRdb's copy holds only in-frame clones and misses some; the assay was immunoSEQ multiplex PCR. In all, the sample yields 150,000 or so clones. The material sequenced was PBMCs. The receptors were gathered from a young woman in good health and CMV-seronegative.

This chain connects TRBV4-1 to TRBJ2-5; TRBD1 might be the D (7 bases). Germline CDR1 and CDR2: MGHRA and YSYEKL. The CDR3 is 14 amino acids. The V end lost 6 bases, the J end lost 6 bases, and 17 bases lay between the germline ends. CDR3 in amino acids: CASRRQGGEKTQYF. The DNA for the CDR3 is TGCGCCAGCAGAAGACAGGGAGGCGAAAAGACCCAGTACTTC.

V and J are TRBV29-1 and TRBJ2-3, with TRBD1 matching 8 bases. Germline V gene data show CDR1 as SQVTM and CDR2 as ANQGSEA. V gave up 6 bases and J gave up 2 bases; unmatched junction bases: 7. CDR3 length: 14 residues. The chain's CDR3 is CSVERQGSTDTQYF. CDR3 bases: TGCAGCGTGGAACGACAGGGGTCCACAGATACGCAGTATTTT.

CDR3: CASSPMTSGQETQYF. DNA for the CDR3: TGCGCCAGCAGCCCGATGACTAGCGGCCAAGAGACCCAGTACTTC. This chain links TRBV5-1 with TRBJ2-5; 9 bases agree with TRBD2. Germline trimming cut 4 bases from V and 1 base from J; bases unmatched to any gene: 5. The CDR3 is 15 amino acids. Germline V gene sequence: CDR1 SGHRS, CDR2 YFSETQ.

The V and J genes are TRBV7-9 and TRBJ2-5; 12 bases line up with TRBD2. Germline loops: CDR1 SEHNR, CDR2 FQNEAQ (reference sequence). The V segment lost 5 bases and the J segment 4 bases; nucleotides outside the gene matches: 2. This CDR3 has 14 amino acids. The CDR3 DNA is TGTGCCAGCAGCCGGACTAGCGGGATAGAGACCCAGTACTTC. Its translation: CASSRTSGIETQYF.

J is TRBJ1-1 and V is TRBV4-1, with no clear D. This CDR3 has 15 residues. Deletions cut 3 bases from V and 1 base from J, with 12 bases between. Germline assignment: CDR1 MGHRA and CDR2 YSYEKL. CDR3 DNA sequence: TGCGCCAGCAGCCAGCCGGGAGGGAGGAACACTGAAGCTTTCTTT. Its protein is CASSQPGGRNTEAFF.

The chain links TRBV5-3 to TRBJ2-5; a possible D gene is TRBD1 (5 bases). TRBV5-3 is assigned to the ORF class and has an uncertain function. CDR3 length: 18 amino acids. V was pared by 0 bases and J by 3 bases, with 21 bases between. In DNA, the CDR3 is TGTGCCAGAAGCTTGGCGCCGAGACAGATCGCTCGAAAAGAGACCCAGTACTTC. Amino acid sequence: CARSLAPRQIARKETQYF.

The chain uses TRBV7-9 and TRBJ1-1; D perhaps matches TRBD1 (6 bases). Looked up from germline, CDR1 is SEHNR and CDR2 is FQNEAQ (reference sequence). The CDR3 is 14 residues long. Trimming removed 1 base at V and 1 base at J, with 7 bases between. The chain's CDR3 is CASSLGTENTEAFF. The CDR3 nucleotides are TGTGCCAGCAGCTTAGGGACAGAGAACACTGAAGCTTTCTTT.

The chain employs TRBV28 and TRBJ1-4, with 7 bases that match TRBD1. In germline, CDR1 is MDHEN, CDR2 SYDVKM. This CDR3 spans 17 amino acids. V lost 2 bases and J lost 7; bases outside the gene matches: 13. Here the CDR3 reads CASSLVIDRAGGEKLFF. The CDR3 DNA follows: TGTGCCAGCAGTTTAGTAATAGACAGGGCGGGCGGTGAAAAACTGTTTTTT. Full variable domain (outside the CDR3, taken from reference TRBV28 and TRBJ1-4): DVKVTQSSRYLVKRTGEKVFLECVQDMDHENMFWYRQDPGLGLRLIYFSYDVKMKEKGDIPEGYSVSREKKERFSLILESASTNQTSMYLCASSLVIDRAGGEKLFFGSGTQLSVL.

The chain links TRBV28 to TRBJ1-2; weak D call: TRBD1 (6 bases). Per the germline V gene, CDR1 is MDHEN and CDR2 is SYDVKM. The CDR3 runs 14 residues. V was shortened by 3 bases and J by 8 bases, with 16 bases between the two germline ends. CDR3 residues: CASSFRPGRGGYTF. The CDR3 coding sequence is TGTGCCAGCAGTTTTCGGCCGGGGAGGGGGGGCTACACCTTC.

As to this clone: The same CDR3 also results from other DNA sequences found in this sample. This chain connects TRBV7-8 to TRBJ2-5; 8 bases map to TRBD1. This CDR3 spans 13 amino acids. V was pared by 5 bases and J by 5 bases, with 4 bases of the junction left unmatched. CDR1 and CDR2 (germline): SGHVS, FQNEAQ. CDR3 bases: TGTGCCAGCAGCCCAGGACAGGGTGAGACCCAGTACTTC. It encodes CASSPGQGETQYF.

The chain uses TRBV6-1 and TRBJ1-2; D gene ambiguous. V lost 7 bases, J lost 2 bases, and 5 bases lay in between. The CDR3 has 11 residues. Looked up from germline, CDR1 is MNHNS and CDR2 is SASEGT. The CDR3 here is CASNRNYGYTF. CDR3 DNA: TGTGCCAGCAACCGGAACTATGGCTACACCTTC.

The CDR3 sequence: CASSYSTGTGGNEQFF. The CDR3 DNA sequence: TGTGCCAGCAGTTACTCCACCGGGACAGGGGGCAATGAGCAGTTCTTC. The chain uses TRBV6-5 and TRBJ2-1, with 11 bases lining up with TRBD1. Per the germline V gene, CDR1 is MNHEY and CDR2 is SVGAGI. V shed 0 bases, J shed 6 bases, and the junction held 4 bases outside the gene matches. CDR3 length equals 16 residues.

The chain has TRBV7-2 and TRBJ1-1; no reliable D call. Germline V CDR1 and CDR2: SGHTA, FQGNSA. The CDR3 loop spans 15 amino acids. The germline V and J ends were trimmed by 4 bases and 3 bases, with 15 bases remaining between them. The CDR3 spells CASSSQSSWDTEAFF. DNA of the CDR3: TGTGCCAGCAGCTCACAGAGTTCCTGGGACACTGAAGCTTTCTTT.

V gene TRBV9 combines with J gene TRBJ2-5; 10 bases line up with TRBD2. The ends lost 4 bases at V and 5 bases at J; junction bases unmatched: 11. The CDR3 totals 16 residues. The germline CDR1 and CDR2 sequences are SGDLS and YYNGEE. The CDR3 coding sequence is TGTGCCAGCAGCATCAGCGGGAGGGCCGGTTTCGAGACCCAGTACTTC. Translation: CASSISGRAGFETQYF.